This record concerns one T cell receptor beta chain sequence. Participants' reported clinical history set cohort assignment. The source of the sample is a study of blood T cell repertoires in COVID-19. Study-wide background: From T cells, B-cell-depleted T cells, or PBMCs came the material, which was cDNA or gDNA.

The trim removed 7 bases at V and 8 bases at J, leaving 20 bases unmatched. Germline V gives CDR1 SQVTM, CDR2 ANQGSEA. This CDR3 contains 16 residues. Data came from immunoSEQ multiplex PCR; TCRdb stores just in-frame clones and leaves some out. This table holds 450,000 to 500,000 clones, roughly 87% found once. Sequencing input: PBMCs or T cells enriched from blood (not recorded which). The rearrangement links TRBV29-1 to TRBJ1-2; 9 bases match TRBD1. The receptor was derived from a woman aged 18-29 years who had recovered from COVID-19. The CDR3 loop is CSAGTGGRGEAEGYTF. DNA for the CDR3: TGCAGCGCGGGCACAGGGGGCAGGGGGGAGGCGGAAGGCTACACCTTC.